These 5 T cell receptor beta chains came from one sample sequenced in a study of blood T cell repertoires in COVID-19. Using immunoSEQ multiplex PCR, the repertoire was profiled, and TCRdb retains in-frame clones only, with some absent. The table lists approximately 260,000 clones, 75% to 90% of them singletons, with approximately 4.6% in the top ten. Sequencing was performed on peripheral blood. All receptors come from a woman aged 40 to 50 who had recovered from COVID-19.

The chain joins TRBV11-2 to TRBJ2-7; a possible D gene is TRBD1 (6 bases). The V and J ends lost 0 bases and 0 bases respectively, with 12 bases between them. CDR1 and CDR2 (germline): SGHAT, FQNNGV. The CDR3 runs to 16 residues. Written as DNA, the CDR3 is TGTGCCAGCAGCTTAGAACCGGGACACAGCTCCTACGAGCAGTACTTC. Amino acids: CASSLEPGHSSYEQYF.

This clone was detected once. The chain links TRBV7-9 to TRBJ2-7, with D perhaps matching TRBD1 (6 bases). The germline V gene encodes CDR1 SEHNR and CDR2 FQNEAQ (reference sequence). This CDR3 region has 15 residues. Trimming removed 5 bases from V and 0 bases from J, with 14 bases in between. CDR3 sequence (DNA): TGTGCCAGCAGCACCGTGGGACAAATCTCCTACGAGCAGTACTTC. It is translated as CASSTVGQISYEQYF. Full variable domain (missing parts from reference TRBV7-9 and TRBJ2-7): DTGVSQNPRHKITKRGQNVTFRCDPISEHNRLYWYRQTLGQGPEFLTYFQNEAQLEKSRLLSDRFSAERPKGSFSTLEIQRTEQGDSAMYLCASSTVGQISYEQYFGPGTRLTVT.

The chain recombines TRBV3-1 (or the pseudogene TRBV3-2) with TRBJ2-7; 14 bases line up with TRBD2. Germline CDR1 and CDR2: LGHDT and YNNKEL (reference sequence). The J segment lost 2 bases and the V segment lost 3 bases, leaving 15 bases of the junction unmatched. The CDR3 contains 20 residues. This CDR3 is CASSHHLRGLAGGSTYEQYV. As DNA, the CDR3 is TGTGCCAGCAGCCATCACCTCCGAGGACTAGCGGGAGGTTCGACCTACGAGCAGTACGTC.

CDR3 coding DNA: TGTGCCAGCAGCAAAGAGGGACAGGGGTCCCAATTTTTTAATTCACCCCTCCACTTT. As protein: CASSKEGQGSQFFNSPLHF. The genes are TRBV21-1 and TRBJ1-6; TRBD1, as called in the table, went unchecked against the DNA. TRBV21-1 is annotated as a pseudogene. The CDR3 is 19 residues long.

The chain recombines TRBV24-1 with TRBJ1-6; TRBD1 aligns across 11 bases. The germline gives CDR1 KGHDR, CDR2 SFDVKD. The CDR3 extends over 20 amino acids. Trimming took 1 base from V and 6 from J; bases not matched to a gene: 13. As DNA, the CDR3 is TGTGCCACCAGTGATTTAGCTATTTGGGACAGGGGGGTCTTTAATTCACCCCTCCACTTT. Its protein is CATSDLAIWDRGVFNSPLHF.